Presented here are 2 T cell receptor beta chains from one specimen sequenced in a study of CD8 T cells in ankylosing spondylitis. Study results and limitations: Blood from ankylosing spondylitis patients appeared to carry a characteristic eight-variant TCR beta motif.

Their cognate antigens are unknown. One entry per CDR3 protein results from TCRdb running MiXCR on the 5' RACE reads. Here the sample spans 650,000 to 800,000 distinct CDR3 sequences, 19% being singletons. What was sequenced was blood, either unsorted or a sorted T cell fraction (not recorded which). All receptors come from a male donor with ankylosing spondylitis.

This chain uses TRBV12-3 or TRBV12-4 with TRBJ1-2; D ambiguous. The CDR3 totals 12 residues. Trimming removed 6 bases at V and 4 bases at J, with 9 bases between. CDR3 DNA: TGTGCCAGCAGCAATCAACTCTATGGCTACACCTTC. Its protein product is CASSNQLYGYTF.

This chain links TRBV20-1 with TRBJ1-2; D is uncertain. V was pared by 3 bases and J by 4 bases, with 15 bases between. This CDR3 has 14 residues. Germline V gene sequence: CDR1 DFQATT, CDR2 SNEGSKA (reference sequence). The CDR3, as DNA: TGCAGTGCTAGTAATGAAAGGGAAGGCTATGGCTACACCTTC. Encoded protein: CSASNEREGYGYTF.